The rows below give T cell receptor beta chains drawn from one sample of a study of cytomegalovirus exposure and HLA in healthy donors. This table comes from immunoSEQ multiplex PCR, and its TCRdb copy is limited to in-frame clones, with some not included. The repertoire holds 150,000 to 200,000 clones, with roughly three quarters as singletons. Sequencing was carried out using PBMCs. The receptors here all came from a woman aged 45-60 years in good health and CMV-seronegative. Both conserved end residues are part of each CDR3. The order of the fields is CDR3 protein, CDR3 DNA, clone size, D gene, V gene, J gene, CDR3 length. The D gene is left open where the match is weak. For some rows the clone size is stated as once, few or many, or as a class when expanded; others skip it.

CDR3: CASSPMNKYEQYF; DNA: TGTGCCAGCAGCCCCATGAACAAATACGAGCAGTACTTC; size: NA; D: NA; V: TRBV6-1; J: TRBJ2-7; length: 13
CDR3: CASSFAESLYEQYF; DNA: TGTGCCAGCAGCTTTGCGGAGTCGCTCTACGAGCAGTACTTC; size: NA; D: NA; V: TRBV7-8; J: TRBJ2-7; length: 14
CDR3: CASSLGDRVQNQPQHF; DNA: TGCGCCAGCAGCTTGGGGGACAGGGTCCAGAATCAGCCCCAGCATTTT; size: NA; D: TRBD1; V: TRBV5-1; J: TRBJ1-5; length: 16
CDR3: CASSGGRLAGVSYEQYF; DNA: TGCGCCAGCAGCGGGGGACGACTAGCGGGGGTCTCCTACGAGCAGTACTTC; size: NA; D: TRBD2; V: TRBV5-1; J: TRBJ2-7; length: 17
CDR3: CASSIGGSGNYGYTF; DNA: TGCGCCAGCAGCATCGGGGGGTCCGGAAACTATGGCTACACCTTC; size: NA; D: NA; V: TRBV5-1; J: TRBJ1-2; length: 15
CDR3: CAIVQGLGQPQHF; DNA: TGTGCCATCGTACAGGGTTTGGGTCAGCCCCAGCATTTT; size: few; D: NA; V: TRBV10-3; J: TRBJ1-5; length: 13
CDR3: CASTPGQGSYEQYF; DNA: TGTGCCAGCACACCGGGACAGGGTTCCTACGAGCAGTACTTC; size: NA; D: TRBD1; V: TRBV7-9; J: TRBJ2-7; length: 14
CDR3: CSVEDSFYYGYTF; DNA: TGCAGCGTTGAGGACAGCTTCTACTATGGCTACACCTTC; size: NA; D: NA; V: TRBV29-1; J: TRBJ1-2; length: 13
CDR3: CASSRYPGTASTDTQYF; DNA: TGCGCCAGCAGCCGGTATCCCGGGACAGCCAGCACAGATACGCAGTATTTT; size: NA; D: TRBD1; V: TRBV4-3; J: TRBJ2-3; length: 17
CDR3: CASSWRHEQYF; DNA: TGTGCCAGCAGCTGGAGGCACGAGCAGTACTTC; size: NA; D: NA; V: TRBV11-1; J: TRBJ2-7; length: 11
CDR3: CASGLVIGGGLAGATETQYF; DNA: TGTGCTAGTGGTTTGGTTATAGGGGGTGGACTAGCGGGGGCAACGGAGACCCAGTACTTC; size: NA; D: TRBD2; V: TRBV12-5; J: TRBJ2-5; length: 20
CDR3: CASSLSRLDYNEQFF; DNA: TGTGCCAGCAGCTTATCGCGACTAGACTACAATGAGCAGTTCTTC; size: NA; D: NA; V: TRBV11-2; J: TRBJ2-1; length: 15
CDR3: CATKRGSNTEAFF; DNA: TGTGCCACCAAAAGGGGCTCGAACACTGAAGCTTTCTTT; size: NA; D: NA; V: TRBV15; J: TRBJ1-1; length: 13
CDR3: CASSRPTGNTEAFF; DNA: TGTGCCAGCAGCCGACCGACAGGGAACACTGAAGCTTTCTTT; size: NA; D: NA; V: TRBV7-3; J: TRBJ1-1; length: 14
CDR3: CASSGLTYNEQFF; DNA: TGTGCCAGCTCCGGGTTGACCTACAATGAGCAGTTCTTC; size: NA; D: NA; V: TRBV18; J: TRBJ2-1; length: 13
CDR3: CAWGQLNTEAFF; DNA: TGTGCCTGGGGACAGTTGAACACTGAAGCTTTCTTT; size: NA; D: NA; V: TRBV30; J: TRBJ1-1; length: 12
CDR3: CASSRGGVNEQYF; DNA: TGTGCCAGCAGCCGAGGGGGAGTCAACGAGCAGTACTTC; size: NA; D: NA; V: TRBV7-2; J: TRBJ2-7; length: 13
CDR3: CASSSSPGQGNEKLFF; DNA: TGTGCCAGCAGTTCCAGCCCGGGACAGGGGAATGAAAAACTGTTTTTT; size: few; D: TRBD1; V: TRBV6-5; J: TRBJ1-4; length: 16
CDR3: CASSYGTGGDEQFF; DNA: TGTGCCAGCAGTTACGGGACGGGGGGGGATGAGCAGTTCTTC; size: NA; D: TRBD2; V: TRBV6-6; J: TRBJ2-1; length: 14
CDR3: CASSRGYNTGELFF; DNA: TGTGCCAGCAGCCGGGGGTATAACACCGGGGAGCTGTTTTTT; size: NA; D: NA; V: TRBV27; J: TRBJ2-2; length: 14
CDR3: CASKGTGEGAYNEQFF; DNA: TGTGCCAGCAAGGGGACGGGGGAGGGGGCCTACAATGAGCAGTTCTTC; size: NA; D: NA; V: TRBV27; J: TRBJ2-1; length: 16
CDR3: CASSPDRIYGYTF; DNA: TGCGCCAGCAGCCCGGACAGGATCTACGGCTACACCTTC; size: NA; D: TRBD1; V: TRBV5-1; J: TRBJ1-2; length: 13
CDR3: CATSRTDRVLYTEAFF; DNA: TGTGCCACCAGCAGGACCGACAGGGTCTTGTACACTGAAGCTTTCTTT; size: NA; D: TRBD1; V: TRBV15; J: TRBJ1-1; length: 16
CDR3: CASSHETPGTGELFF; DNA: TGTGCCAGCAGCCATGAGACTCCAGGGACCGGGGAGCTGTTTTTT; size: NA; D: NA; V: TRBV27; J: TRBJ2-2; length: 15
CDR3: CATAKSSAHYEQYF; DNA: TGTGCCACCGCCAAATCTAGCGCCCACTACGAGCAGTACTTC; size: NA; D: NA; V: TRBV5-5; J: TRBJ2-7; length: 14
CDR3: CASSYLARTDTQYF; DNA: TGTGCCAGCAGCTACTTAGCGAGGACAGATACGCAGTATTTT; size: NA; D: NA; V: TRBV2; J: TRBJ2-3; length: 14
CDR3: CASSLAGVDQPQHF; DNA: TGCGCCAGCAGCTTGGCAGGGGTCGATCAGCCCCAGCATTTT; size: NA; D: NA; V: TRBV5-1; J: TRBJ1-5; length: 14
CDR3: CASSLGGSEQYF; DNA: TGTGCCAGCAGCTTGGGAGGGAGCGAGCAGTACTTC; size: NA; D: NA; V: TRBV5-4; J: TRBJ2-7; length: 12
CDR3: CASSRGTDNEQFF; DNA: TGTGCCAGCAGCCGGGGGACAGACAATGAGCAGTTCTTC; size: NA; D: NA; V: TRBV7-2; J: TRBJ2-1; length: 13
CDR3: CASSLGAGGVSNQPQHF; DNA: TGTGCCAGCAGCTTAGGAGCGGGAGGGGTTAGCAATCAGCCCCAGCATTTT; size: NA; D: NA; V: TRBV7-2; J: TRBJ1-5; length: 17
CDR3: CASSLIGGHTEAFF; DNA: TGTGCCAGCTCCCTAATCGGAGGGCACACTGAAGCTTTCTTT; size: NA; D: NA; V: TRBV18; J: TRBJ1-1; length: 14
CDR3: CASSLQPGLLGEQYF; DNA: TGTGCCAGCAGCCTGCAGCCGGGACTGTTAGGGGAGCAGTACTTC; size: NA; D: NA; V: TRBV7-3; J: TRBJ2-7; length: 15
CDR3: CASSVASGGYEQYF; DNA: TGTGCCAGCAGCGTAGCGAGCGGGGGCTACGAGCAGTACTTC; size: few; D: TRBD2; V: TRBV9; J: TRBJ2-7; length: 14
CDR3: CASSPGTVYEQYF; DNA: TGTGCCAGTAGTCCCGGGACAGTCTACGAGCAGTACTTC; size: NA; D: TRBD1; V: TRBV19; J: TRBJ2-7; length: 13
CDR3: CASSQDGIDSLNQPQHF; DNA: TGCGCCAGCAGCCAAGATGGAATCGACAGCCTCAATCAGCCCCAGCATTTT; size: few; D: NA; V: TRBV4-1; J: TRBJ1-5; length: 17
CDR3: CASSYAGLNTGELFF; DNA: TGTGCCAGCAGTTACGCGGGACTGAACACCGGGGAGCTGTTTTTT; size: NA; D: NA; V: TRBV6-5; J: TRBJ2-2; length: 15
CDR3: CASSQDPRGLAGVSSDEQFF; DNA: TGTGCCAGCAGCCAAGACCCCAGGGGACTAGCGGGAGTAAGTAGCGATGAGCAGTTCTTC; size: NA; D: TRBD2; V: TRBV14; J: TRBJ2-1; length: 20